These 16 T cell receptor beta chains were sequenced from one sample in a study of blood T cell repertoires in COVID-19. Here immunoSEQ multiplex PCR was the method, and the copy in TCRdb shows in-frame clones only, minus some. This table has some 60,000 clones, around nine tenths appearing once. Sequenced material: peripheral blood. These receptors came from a man aged 60 to 69 with acute or convalescent COVID-19.

The V gene is TRBV4-1, the J gene TRBJ1-5; 9 bases agree with TRBD1. The V segment lost 4 bases and the J segment 4 bases; nucleotides outside the gene matches: 14. This CDR3 comprises 18 residues. Looked up from germline, CDR1 is MGHRA and CDR2 is YSYEKL. The CDR3 loop reads CASSRRTGDLGGNQPQHF. The CDR3 DNA is TGCGCCAGCAGCCGCAGGACAGGGGACCTTGGGGGTAATCAGCCCCAGCATTTT.

This clone was observed a few times. V and J are TRBV6-1 and TRBJ1-5; D not certain. Germline V gene data show CDR1 as MNHNS and CDR2 as SASEGT. V shed 0 bases and J shed 0 bases, with 6 bases lying between them. CDR3 length: 15 amino acids. The CDR3 DNA follows: TGTGCCAGCAGTGAAGCTAGAGGTAGCAATCAGCCCCAGCATTTT. The encoded protein is CASSEARGSNQPQHF.

As DNA, the CDR3 is TGTGCCAGCAGTTTTTATGCCTCAGGTGAGGGAGCTTTCTTT. Residues: CASSFYASGEGAFF. This chain connects TRBV27 to TRBJ1-1, with D uncertain. The CDR3 sequence is 14 residues long. Germline CDR1 is MNHEY and CDR2 is SMNVEV (reference sequence). Trimming removed 3 bases at V and 10 bases at J, with 18 bases between.

The rearrangement joins TRBV7-9 to TRBJ1-4; D is undetermined. Germline CDR1 and CDR2: SEHNR and FQNEAQ (reference sequence). Trimming cost V 0 bases and J 11 bases, with 13 bases left between them. The length of the CDR3 is 14 residues. CDR3 sequence: CASSLAGSLTKLFF. The CDR3 DNA is TGTGCCAGCAGCTTAGCAGGGAGCCTTACGAAACTGTTTTTT.

V usage is TRBV11-2 and J usage is TRBJ1-2; TRBD1 aligns across 9 bases. The CDR3 is made up of 19 amino acids. Germline CDR1 reads SGHAT; CDR2 reads FQNNGV. Losses at the gene ends were 4 bases for V and 4 bases for J; bases not matched to a gene: 19. In nucleotides, the CDR3 is TGTGCCAGCAGCTCAAAGAGGGGGACAGGGACCCCTGGTGCCTATGGCTACACCTTC. As protein: CASSSKRGTGTPGAYGYTF.

The gene calls are TRBV4-1 and TRBJ1-4; 7 positions agree with TRBD1. This CDR3 is built from 17 residues. The germline V gene encodes CDR1 MGHRA and CDR2 YSYEKL. Unmatched junction bases numbered 10, after V lost 4 bases and J lost 2 bases. CDR3 sequence reads: CASSLPRGTDTNEKLFF. The CDR3 DNA reads TGCGCCAGCAGCCTTCCCCGAGGGACAGACACTAATGAAAAACTGTTTTTT.

On this clone: The same CDR3 can be traced to other DNA sequences in this sample. The chain links TRBV6-5 to TRBJ1-3; 9 nucleotides line up with TRBD1. Germline V CDR1 and CDR2: MNHEY, SVGAGI. V gave up 3 bases and J gave up 1 base; unmatched junction bases: 1. This CDR3 region has 15 residues. CDR3 loop: CASSYGTGSGNTIYF. CDR3 coding DNA: TGTGCCAGCAGTTATGGGACAGGGTCTGGAAACACCATATATTTT.

This clone occurred once. The gene calls are TRBV5-6 and TRBJ1-1; no reliable D call. V lost 1 base to trimming and J lost 0 bases, with 7 bases between them. Germline CDR1 and CDR2: SGHDT and YYEEEE. This CDR3 contains 14 residues. The CDR3 nucleotides read TGTGCCAGCAGCTTGAATACGGTGAACACTGAAGCTTTCTTT. The encoded protein is CASSLNTVNTEAFF.

V gene TRBV9 combines with J gene TRBJ2-3; D call uncertain. V lost 4 bases to trimming and J lost 5 bases, with 11 bases between them. Germline V gene data show CDR1 as SGDLS and CDR2 as YYNGEE. There are 13 residues in the CDR3. The CDR3 DNA follows: TGTGCCAGCAGCCCTTCAAGAGGAGATACGCAGTATTTT. It codes for CASSPSRGDTQYF.

This sequence joins TRBV12-3 or TRBV12-4 and TRBJ2-7; 8 bases are a match to TRBD1. This CDR3 spans 13 amino acids. Trimming took 6 bases from V and 3 from J; bases not matched to a gene: 4. This CDR3 is CASSPTGGYEQYF. The CDR3 region has the DNA TGTGCCAGCAGCCCCACAGGGGGCTACGAGCAGTACTTC.

This chain's CDR3 is CASSQLAGGPGELFF. As DNA, the CDR3 is TGTGCCAGCAGCCAACTAGCGGGGGGGCCGGGGGAGCTGTTTTTT. The chain has TRBV27 and TRBJ2-2, with TRBD2 matching 13 bases. V lost 6 bases to trimming and J lost 8 bases; unmatched junction nucleotides: 6. Per the germline V gene, CDR1 is MNHEY and CDR2 is SMNVEV (reference sequence). This CDR3 has 15 amino acids.

With respect to this clone: Other nucleotide sequences in the sample specify the same CDR3. This chain joins TRBV7-3 and TRBJ2-3; 9 bases agree with TRBD2. This CDR3 is built from 14 residues. CDR1 SGHTA and CDR2 FQGTGA come from the germline V gene. V shed 2 bases, J shed 3 bases, and the junction held 0 bases outside the gene matches. The CDR3 here is CASSLLAGTDTQYF. CDR3 sequence (DNA): TGTGCCAGCAGCTTACTAGCGGGGACAGATACGCAGTATTTT.

V gene TRBV29-1 combines with J gene TRBJ1-4, with 7 bases lining up with TRBD1. Losses at the gene ends were 6 bases for V and 3 bases for J; bases not matched to a gene: 10. The CDR3 contains 15 residues. Germline loops: CDR1 SQVTM, CDR2 ANQGSEA. CDR3 DNA: TGCAGCGTGACAGGGTCACCCATGGCTAATGAAAAACTGTTTTTT. Its protein product is CSVTGSPMANEKLFF. Full variable domain (rest looked up from reference TRBV29-1 and TRBJ1-4): SAVISQKPSRDICQRGTSLTIQCQVDSQVTMMFWYRQQPGQSLTLIATANQGSEATYESGFVIDKFPISRPNLTFSTLTVSNMSPEDSSIYLCSVTGSPMANEKLFFGSGTQLSVL.

The V gene is TRBV19, the J gene TRBJ1-2; TRBD1 is a possible D gene (6 bases). V was cut by 3 bases and J by 0 bases, with 11 bases left in between. In germline, CDR1 is LNHDA, CDR2 SQIVND (reference sequence). This CDR3 is built from 15 residues. The CDR3 loop is CASSIRDMTNYGYTF. The CDR3 nucleotides are TGTGCCAGTAGTATCCGGGACATGACTAACTATGGCTACACCTTC.

The chain carries TRBV2 and TRBJ1-1; 10 nucleotides agree with TRBD1. The CDR3 runs to 16 residues. Germline CDR1 SNHLY, CDR2 FYNNEI. J gave up 0 bases and V 6 bases, and 7 bases lay outside the gene matches. The DNA of the CDR3 is TGTGCCAGCAGAATTGACAGGGGGCGGGTGAACACTGAAGCTTTCTTT. Amino acid sequence: CASRIDRGRVNTEAFF.

The rearrangement links TRBV19 to TRBJ1-5; D unclear. The CDR3 runs to 15 residues. Germline-derived CDR1 and CDR2 are LNHDA and SQIVND (reference sequence). Trimming removed 2 bases at V and 7 bases at J, with 15 bases between. DNA for the CDR3: TGTGCCAGTAGTATAACAACGGGGAGAGGACAGCCCCAGCATTTT. Residues: CASSITTGRGQPQHF.